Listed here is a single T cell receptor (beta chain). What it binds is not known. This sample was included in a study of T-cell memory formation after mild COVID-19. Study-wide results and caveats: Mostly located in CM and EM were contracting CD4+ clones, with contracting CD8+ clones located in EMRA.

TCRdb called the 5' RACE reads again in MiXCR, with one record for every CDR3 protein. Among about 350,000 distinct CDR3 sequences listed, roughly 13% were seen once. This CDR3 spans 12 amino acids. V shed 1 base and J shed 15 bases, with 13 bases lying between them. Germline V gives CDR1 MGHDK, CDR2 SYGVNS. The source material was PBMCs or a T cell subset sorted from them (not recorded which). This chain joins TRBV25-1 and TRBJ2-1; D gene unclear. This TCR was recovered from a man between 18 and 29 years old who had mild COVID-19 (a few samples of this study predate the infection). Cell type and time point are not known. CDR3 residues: CASSEFWTRMFF. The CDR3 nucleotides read TGTGCCAGCAGTGAATTTTGGACCCGAATGTTCTTC.